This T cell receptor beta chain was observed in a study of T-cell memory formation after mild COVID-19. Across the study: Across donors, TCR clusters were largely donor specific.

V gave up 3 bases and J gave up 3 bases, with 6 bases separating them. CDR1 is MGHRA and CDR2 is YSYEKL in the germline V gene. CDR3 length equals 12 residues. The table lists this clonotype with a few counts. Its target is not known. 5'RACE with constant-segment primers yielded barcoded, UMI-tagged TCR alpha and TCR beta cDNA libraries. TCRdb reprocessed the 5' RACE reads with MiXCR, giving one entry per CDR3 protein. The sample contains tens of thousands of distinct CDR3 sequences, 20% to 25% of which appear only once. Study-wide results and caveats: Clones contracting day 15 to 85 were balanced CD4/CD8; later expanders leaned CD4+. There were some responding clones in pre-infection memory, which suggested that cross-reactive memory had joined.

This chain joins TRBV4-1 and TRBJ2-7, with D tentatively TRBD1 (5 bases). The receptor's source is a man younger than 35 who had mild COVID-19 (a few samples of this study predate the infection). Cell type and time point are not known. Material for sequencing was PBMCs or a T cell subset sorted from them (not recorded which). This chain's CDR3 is CASSHDSYEQYF. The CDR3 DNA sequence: TGCGCCAGCAGCCATGACAGCTACGAGCAGTACTTC.